This T cell receptor (beta chain) derives from a study of control samples from healthy donors and cancer patients. Sequenced by immunoSEQ multiplex PCR; TCRdb stores in-frame clones only, minus some. This sample has some 56,000 clones; 85% to 95% occur once, and the top ten carry approximately 2.3%. The sequenced sample consisted of blood. This TCR derives from a man aged 25-45 years in good health.

CDR3: CASSLAGWYRASEKLFF. CDR3 in DNA: TGCGCCAGCAGCTTGGCCGGCTGGTACAGGGCAAGCGAAAAACTGTTTTTT. The V call is TRBV5-1, the J call TRBJ1-4; tentative D call: TRBD1 (6 bases). V lost 0 bases to trimming and J lost 8 bases, with 20 bases between them. The CDR3 is 17 amino acids. CDR1 is SGHRS, CDR2 YFSETQ, per germline.